This is a list of T cell receptor beta chains from one sample in a study of T cell repertoires in cytomegalovirus infection. Antigens for these TCRs are unknown. One entry per CDR3 protein results from TCRdb running MiXCR on the reads. This sample has about 900,000 distinct CDR3 sequences, with less than 40% found just once. The material was cultured CD8+ T cells from PBMCs, obtained from culture after CMV antigen stimulation. The receptors stem from a human donor in good health (CMV status not recorded). Some clones in this sample may be carry-over from other donors' samples. Both conserved end residues are part of each CDR3. A D gene is named only where the DNA matches it firmly. Clone size is given for some rows only: seen once, a few or many times, or a class if the clone is expanded.

j_gene	v_gene	len	d_gene	abundance	CDR3nt	CDR3aa
TRBJ1-2	TRBV14	14	.	.	TGTGCCAGCAGCCAGAGTTTGACCGACTATGGCTACACCTTC	CASSQSLTDYGYTF
TRBJ1-1	TRBV20-1	13	.	.	TGCAGTGCTAGAGGAGGTTTTGGGACTGAAGCTTTCTTT	CSARGGFGTEAFF
TRBJ1-1	TRBV7-6	12	.	.	TGTGCCAGCAGCCCTGCGAGGACTGAAGCTTTCTTT	CASSPARTEAFF
TRBJ2-5	TRBV7-2	16	.	many	TGTGCCAGCAGCTTAGCGCTCCAGGGGGGGTGGGAGACCCAGTACTTC	CASSLALQGGWETQYF
TRBJ1-6	TRBV7-2	16	.	many	TGTGCCAGCAGCTTAGGACAGAGCTCCTATAATTCACCCCTCCACTTT	CASSLGQSSYNSPLHF
TRBJ1-1	TRBV27	13	.	few	TGTGCCAGCAGTCCGGTGAGGAACACTGAAGCTTTCTTT	CASSPVRNTEAFF
TRBJ1-2	TRBV13	15	.	few	TGTGCCAGCACCGAAGACCCGGGACGGAACTATGGCTACACCTTC	CASTEDPGRNYGYTF
TRBJ2-7	TRBV20-1	14	.	.	TGCAGTGCTAGAATCCTAAGCGTATCCTACGAGCAGTACTTC	CSARILSVSYEQYF
TRBJ1-1	TRBV4-1	14	TRBD1	few	TGCGCCAGCAGCCCCAGTGCAGGGGGCAAGAAGGAGGTCTTT	CASSPSAGGKKEVF
TRBJ2-7	TRBV7-9	15	.	few	TGTGCCAGCAGCACCCAGGGACTCAGCTCCTACGAGCAGTACTTC	CASSTQGLSSYEQYF
TRBJ2-3	TRBV12-3/TRBV12-4	15	.	.	TGTGCCAGCAGTTTTTGGGGGGCAAGCACAGATACGCAGTATTTT	CASSFWGASTDTQYF
TRBJ2-1	TRBV19	14	TRBD1	.	TGTGCCAGTAGTATGGGACAGTCCTACAATGAGCAGTTCTTC	CASSMGQSYNEQFF
TRBJ2-5	TRBV7-6	14	TRBD2	.	TGTGCCAGCAGCTTGCGACTAGCGGGCAAGACCCAGTACTTC	CASSLRLAGKTQYF
TRBJ2-2	TRBV6-2/TRBV6-3	15	.	few	TGTGCCAGCAGTTATGCCAGGGCGACCACCGGGGAGCTGTTTTTT	CASSYARATTGELFF
TRBJ1-3	TRBV28	12	.	many	TGTGCCAGCAGTTTCTCTGGAAACACCATATATTTT	CASSFSGNTIYF
TRBJ1-3	TRBV11-2	17	.	.	TGTGCCAGCAGCTTAGGCCCGGCCGGGATTGGCGGAAACACCATATATTTT	CASSLGPAGIGGNTIYF
TRBJ2-7	TRBV5-6	14	.	.	TGTGCCAGCAGCAGCTCAGAGTCGACCTACGAGCAGTACTTC	CASSSSESTYEQYF
TRBJ1-5	TRBV15	14	.	few	TGTGCCACCAGCAGAGATAAGGGGCTTGGGCCCCAGCATTTT	CATSRDKGLGPQHF
TRBJ2-1	TRBV7-9	15	.	.	TGTGCCAGCACCCCGCGGGGTGGGGGGCAGAGTGAGCAGTTCTTC	CASTPRGGGQSEQFF
TRBJ2-5	TRBV13	14	.	.	TGTGCCAGCAGCTCCCGGGACTGGCAAGAGACCCAGTACTTC	CASSSRDWQETQYF
TRBJ2-7	TRBV6-1	15	.	few	TGTGCCAGCAGTGAATACCCCCGGGGGTTTTACGAGCAGTACTTC	CASSEYPRGFYEQYF
TRBJ2-1	TRBV7-9	13	.	few	TGTGCCAGCAGCGCCCAGGGATACAATGAGCAGTTCTTC	CASSAQGYNEQFF
TRBJ2-1	TRBV7-8	14	TRBD2	few	TGTGCCGACGGACTAGCGGGACCCTACAATGAGCAGTTCTTC	CADGLAGPYNEQFF
TRBJ2-1	TRBV19	15	TRBD2	.	TGTGCCAGTAGTATAGGAGCTAGCGGGGGCGATGAGCAGTTCTTC	CASSIGASGGDEQFF
TRBJ2-7	TRBV27	15	.	.	TGTGCCAGCAGTTTGGTACCAGCGCAAGCCTACGAGCAGTACTTC	CASSLVPAQAYEQYF
TRBJ1-4	TRBV5-6	17	.	few	TGTGCCAGCAGCTTGGCCGGAGGGACAAGCGAGCTTGAAAAACTGTTTTTT	CASSLAGGTSELEKLFF
TRBJ1-1	TRBV19	12	.	few	TGTGCCAGTAGTAACGAAAACACTGAAGCTTTCTTT	CASSNENTEAFF
TRBJ1-2	TRBV5-1	15	TRBD1	.	TGCGCCAGCAGCTTCGGACAGGGGGTAGACTATGGCTACACCTTC	CASSFGQGVDYGYTF
TRBJ2-7	TRBV20-1	14	.	.	TGCAGTGCTCCGGGGGCCCGGGGGCGGTACGAGCAGTACTTC	CSAPGARGRYEQYF
TRBJ2-1	TRBV2	13	TRBD2	few	TGTGCCAGCCCGGGACTAGCGGGGCGGGAGCAGTTCTTC	CASPGLAGREQFF
TRBJ2-4	TRBV4-1	18	.	once	TGCGCCAGCAGCCTAACCACGGACGGATTTCTAGCCAAAAACATTCAGTACTTC	CASSLTTDGFLAKNIQYF
TRBJ1-6	TRBV19	14	.	.	TGTGCCAGCGCGCCGGGGTCTATTTTTTCACCCCTCCACTTT	CASAPGSIFSPLHF
TRBJ1-2	TRBV4-1	13	.	.	TGCGCCAGCAGCCAAGTGGGTAACTATGGCTACACCTTC	CASSQVGNYGYTF
TRBJ1-5	TRBV12-3/TRBV12-4	14	.	.	TGTGCCAGCAGTTTTAGGTTGCAGGGTCAGCCCCAGCATTTT	CASSFRLQGQPQHF
TRBJ1-6	TRBV7-9	15	TRBD1	.	TGTGCCAGCAGCCCACAGACAGGGTATAATTCACCCCTCCACTTT	CASSPQTGYNSPLHF
TRBJ1-1	TRBV6-5	16	.	few	TGTGCCAGCAGTTACTCGAGGGGTTACGTGAACACTGAAGCTTTCTTT	CASSYSRGYVNTEAFF
TRBJ2-1	TRBV6-6	13	TRBD1	.	TGTGCCAGCAAACAGGGGGTGTACAATGAGCAGTTCTTC	CASKQGVYNEQFF
TRBJ1-1	TRBV5-1	15	TRBD1	.	TGCGCCAGCAGCTTTTTTGGGCAGGGGGACACTGAAGCTTTCTTT	CASSFFGQGDTEAFF
TRBJ2-1	TRBV20-1	15	.	few	TGCAGTGCTAGAGATGGGAGAGGGGGCCGGGGGGAGCAGTTCTTC	CSARDGRGGRGEQFF
TRBJ1-5	TRBV12-3/TRBV12-4	16	TRBD1	.	TGTGCCAGCAGTTTAAAGGACAGGGGGTGGAATCAGCCCCAGCATTTT	CASSLKDRGWNQPQHF
TRBJ1-1	TRBV4-1	17	.	.	TGCGCCAGCAGCCCGCGGTCATTCGGACAGTCAAACACTGAAGCTTTCTTT	CASSPRSFGQSNTEAFF
TRBJ1-5	TRBV27	14	TRBD1	few	TGTGCCAGCCGGACAGGGAATGAGGGTCAGCCCCAGCATTTT	CASRTGNEGQPQHF
TRBJ1-1	TRBV6-2/TRBV6-3	15	.	few	TGTGCCAGCAGTTACATCGCAGGGTCTTTTTTGGAAGCTTTCTTT	CASSYIAGSFLEAFF
TRBJ1-5	TRBV7-6	15	TRBD1	many	TGTGCCAGCAGCGCGGGGACAGGGGCTGTTCAGCCCCAGCATTTT	CASSAGTGAVQPQHF
TRBJ2-7	TRBV4-1	16	TRBD2	.	TGCGCCAGCAGCCCAAGACTAGCGGGGGGGCCCCACGAGCAGTACTTC	CASSPRLAGGPHEQYF
TRBJ2-2	TRBV6-2/TRBV6-3	16	TRBD2	.	TGTGCCAGCAGCCGTGGGACTAGCGGGGCCCCCGGGGAGCTGTTTTTT	CASSRGTSGAPGELFF
TRBJ2-1	TRBV6-1	14	.	.	TGTGCCAGCAGCTCCCGAGCGCCTAACAATGAGCAGTTCTTC	CASSSRAPNNEQFF
TRBJ2-7	TRBV10-2	12	.	.	TGCGCCAGCAGTGATGGGGGGACCGAGCAGTACTTC	CASSDGGTEQYF
TRBJ1-5	TRBV19	13	.	.	TGTGCCACCACGGACAAGGTCAATCAGCCCCAGCATTTT	CATTDKVNQPQHF
TRBJ2-3	TRBV4-3	15	.	few	TGCGCCAGCAGCCAAGAGCCGGGGAGCACAGATACGCAGTATTTT	CASSQEPGSTDTQYF
TRBJ2-3	TRBV19	14	.	.	TGTGCCAGTACCCAAAGGGGGGGCAGAGATACGCAGTATTTT	CASTQRGGRDTQYF
TRBJ1-2	TRBV27	16	.	.	TGTGCCAGCAGTTTATCCAGGACGGGCGCTAACTATAGCTACACCTTC	CASSLSRTGANYSYTF
TRBJ2-5	TRBV7-7	15	.	many	TGTGCTAGCAGCTTAGAGGCCCGGGACTCGGAGACCCAGTACTTC	CASSLEARDSETQYF
TRBJ1-1	TRBV7-3	15	TRBD1	.	TGTGCCAGCAGCAGGGACAGGGGGGCGCACACTGAAGCTTTCTTT	CASSRDRGAHTEAFF
TRBJ1-2	TRBV7-9	16	.	few	TGTGCCAGCAGCCAGGCGGCAGTGACCCCTAACTATGGCTACACCTTC	CASSQAAVTPNYGYTF
TRBJ1-5	TRBV5-1	15	.	few	TGCGCCAGCAGCCCCGGACCATTCGGCAATCAGCCCCAGCATTTT	CASSPGPFGNQPQHF
TRBJ2-5	TRBV2	13	.	few	TGTGCCACCCTCCCCGGGGTACAAGAGACCCAGTACTTC	CATLPGVQETQYF
TRBJ2-5	TRBV20-1	12	.	.	TGCAGTGCTCCGGGGCGGTGGGAGACCCAGTACTTC	CSAPGRWETQYF
TRBJ1-1	TRBV19	13	.	few	TGTGCCAGTAGTGCCGGGACTCCCACTGAAGCTTTCTTT	CASSAGTPTEAFF
TRBJ2-3	TRBV27	17	TRBD2	.	TGTGCCAGCACCCTAGGATCTAGCGGGGCACGCACAGATACGCAGTATTTT	CASTLGSSGARTDTQYF